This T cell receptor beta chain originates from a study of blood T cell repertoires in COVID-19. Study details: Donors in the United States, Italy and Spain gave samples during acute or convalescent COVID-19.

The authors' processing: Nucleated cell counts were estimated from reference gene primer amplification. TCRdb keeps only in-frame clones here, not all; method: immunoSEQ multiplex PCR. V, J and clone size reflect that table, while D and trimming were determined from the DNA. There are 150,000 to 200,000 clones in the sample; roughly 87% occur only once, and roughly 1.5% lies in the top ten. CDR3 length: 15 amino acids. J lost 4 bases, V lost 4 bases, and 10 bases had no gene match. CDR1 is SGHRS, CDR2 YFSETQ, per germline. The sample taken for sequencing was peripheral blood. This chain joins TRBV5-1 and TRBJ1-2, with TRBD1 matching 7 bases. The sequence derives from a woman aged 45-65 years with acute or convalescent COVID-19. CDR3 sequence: CASSPREGAGYGYTF. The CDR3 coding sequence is TGCGCCAGCAGCCCGCGGGAGGGGGCGGGCTATGGCTACACCTTC.